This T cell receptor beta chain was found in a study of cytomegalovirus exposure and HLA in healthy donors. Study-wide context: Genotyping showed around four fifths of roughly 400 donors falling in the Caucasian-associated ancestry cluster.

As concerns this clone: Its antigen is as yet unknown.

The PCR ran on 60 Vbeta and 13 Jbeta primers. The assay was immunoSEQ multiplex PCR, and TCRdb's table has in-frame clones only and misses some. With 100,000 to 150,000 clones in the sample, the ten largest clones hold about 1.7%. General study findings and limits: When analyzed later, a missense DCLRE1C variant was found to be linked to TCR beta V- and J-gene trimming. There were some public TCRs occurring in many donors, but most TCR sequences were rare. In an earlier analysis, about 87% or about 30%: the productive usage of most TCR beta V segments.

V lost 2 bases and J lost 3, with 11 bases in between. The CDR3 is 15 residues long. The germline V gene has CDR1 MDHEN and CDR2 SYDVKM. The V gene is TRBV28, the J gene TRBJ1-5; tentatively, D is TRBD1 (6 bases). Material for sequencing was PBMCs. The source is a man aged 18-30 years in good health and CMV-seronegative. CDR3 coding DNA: TGTGCCAGCAGTTTAGTCAGGGGAGACAATCAGCCCCAGCATTTT. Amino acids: CASSLVRGDNQPQHF.